The clone carrying this TCR beta chain was observed a few times. This record comes from a study of blood T cell repertoires in COVID-19. Study at large: Acute-phase and convalescent COVID-19 samples originated in the United States, Italy and Spain. Nucleic acid was either cDNA or gDNA, and it came from T cells, B-cell-depleted T cells, or PBMCs.

In the original processing: Nucleated cell number was recorded as an estimate derived from reference gene primer amplification. Clones were sequenced by immunoSEQ multiplex PCR, and TCRdb holds only the in-frame ones, with some missing. The V and J calls and clone size come from that table; D and trimming were worked out from the DNA. The sample lists 150,000 to 200,000 clones, around 85% seen once, with around 9.9% in the top ten. The CDR3 has 15 residues. V dropped 6 bases and J dropped 5; count of bases not matched to a gene: 10. CDR1 and CDR2 from the germline V gene are SGHNT and YENEEA. The sample comprised peripheral blood. This clonotype was obtained from a human donor with active or convalescent COVID-19. The donor label of this sample is uncertain. The chain couples TRBV11-3 to TRBJ2-5, with TRBD1 identical over 9 bases. The chain's CDR3 is CASSFGQGIGETQYF. CDR3 bases: TGTGCCAGCAGTTTCGGACAGGGGATAGGGGAGACCCAGTACTTC.